This T cell receptor beta chain was recorded in a study of tumor-infiltrating lymphocytes in primary liver carcinoma. The researchers produced TCR beta cDNA from 400 to 650 ng total RNA with a constant-region primer. Libraries covering TCR beta were generated through three nested multiplex PCR rounds (using a slightly modified ARM-PCR). The first two PCR rounds, approximately 10 cycles each, used TRBV1-TRBV30 forward primers and a C-beta reverse primer. TCRdb re-analysed the multiplex PCR reads in MiXCR, keeping a single row per CDR3 protein. The sample carries around 78,000 distinct CDR3 sequences, about 70% recorded once. This clonotype was counted at least ten times. Both RNA and DNA were isolated together from around 20-30 mg of bulk tissue that had not been sorted. The CDR3 consists of 13 residues. Germline V lookup: CDR1 MNHNY, CDR2 SVGAGI (reference sequence). The V end lost 5 bases, the J end lost 3 bases, and 10 bases lay between the germline ends.

Sequences were obtained from liver tumor tissue from sampling region 4. Sample subset: tumor region T4, right-lateral pole. This chain connects TRBV6-6 to TRBJ1-1; TRBD1 is a possible D gene (5 bases). The source is an older woman with primary liver carcinoma and hepatitis B virus infection. The DNA for the CDR3 is TGTGCCAGCAGTGCGAGAGGGGACACTGAAGCTTTCTTT. It codes for CASSARGDTEAFF.